This T cell receptor (beta chain) was sequenced for a study of T cell repertoires in cytomegalovirus infection. This clonotype has only a few counts. No antigen is known for it. The V and J ends lost 5 bases and 10 bases respectively, with 21 bases between them. This CDR3 contains 16 residues. Germline-derived CDR1 and CDR2 are MDHEN and SYDVKM. TCRdb itself ran the reads through MiXCR, one entry per CDR3 protein. The sample yields over 50,000 distinct CDR3 sequences, 20% seen once. Points from the study as a whole: CMV carriers with the relevant HLA were identified by cumulative public TCR beta family frequency.

The V gene is TRBV28, the J gene TRBJ1-6; D possibly corresponds to TRBD1 (6 bases). This sequence was found in a human donor in good health (CMV status not recorded). Some clones in this sample may be carry-over from other donors' samples. The input for sequencing was CD8+ T cells from cultured PBMCs, taken from culture after CMV antigen stimulation. The chain's CDR3 is CASSAFLDSSGSPLHF. CDR3 nucleotides: TGTGCCAGCAGTGCTTTCCTGGACAGTTCGGGATCACCCCTCCACTTT.